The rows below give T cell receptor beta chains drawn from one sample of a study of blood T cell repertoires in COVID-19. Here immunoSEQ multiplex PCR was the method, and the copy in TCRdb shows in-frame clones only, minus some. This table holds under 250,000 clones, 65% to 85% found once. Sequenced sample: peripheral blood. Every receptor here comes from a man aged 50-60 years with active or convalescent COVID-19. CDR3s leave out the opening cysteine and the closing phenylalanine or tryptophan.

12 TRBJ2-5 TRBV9 ASSVTGGGETQY
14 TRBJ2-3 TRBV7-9 ASSLAGGRPSDTQY
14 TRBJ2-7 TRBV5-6 ASSFQTSGISYEQY
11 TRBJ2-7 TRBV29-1 SVMTSRSYEQY
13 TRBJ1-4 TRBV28 ASRAQGAANEKLF
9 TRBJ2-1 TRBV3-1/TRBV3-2 ASSHLDEQF
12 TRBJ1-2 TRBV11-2 ASSSNRGQGGYT
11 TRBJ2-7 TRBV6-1 ASSEEPLYEQY
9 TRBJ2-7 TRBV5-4 ASSLAGSEY
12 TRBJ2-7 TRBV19 ASTGPSGVYEQY
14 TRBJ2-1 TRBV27 ASSLASGLSYNEQF
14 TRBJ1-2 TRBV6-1 ASSEGTGRVGFGYT
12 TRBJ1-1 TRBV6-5 ASRPGQRGTEAF
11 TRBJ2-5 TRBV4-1 ASSQGQGETQY